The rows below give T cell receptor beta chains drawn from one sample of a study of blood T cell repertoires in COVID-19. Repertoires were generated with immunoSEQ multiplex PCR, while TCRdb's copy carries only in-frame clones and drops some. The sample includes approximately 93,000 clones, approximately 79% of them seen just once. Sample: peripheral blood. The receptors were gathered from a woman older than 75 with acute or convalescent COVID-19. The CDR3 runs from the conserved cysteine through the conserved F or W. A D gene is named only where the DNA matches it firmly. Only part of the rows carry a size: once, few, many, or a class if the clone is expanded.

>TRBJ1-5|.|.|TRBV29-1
CSVADSINQPQHF
TGCAGCGTTGCCGACAGTATCAATCAGCCCCAGCATTTT
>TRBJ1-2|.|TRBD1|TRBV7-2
CASSLLGTGGGYTF
TGTGCCAGCAGCTTACTCGGGACAGGGGGTGGCTACACCTTC
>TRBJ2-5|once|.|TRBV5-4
CASSLSGAGQTQYF
TGTGCCAGCAGCTTGTCAGGGGCTGGACAGACCCAGTACTTC
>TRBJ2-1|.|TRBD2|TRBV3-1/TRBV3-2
CASSQAGLVSDEQFF
TGTGCCAGCAGCCAAGCGGGACTAGTTTCCGATGAGCAGTTCTTC
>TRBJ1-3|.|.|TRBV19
CASSVPGSGNTIYF
TGTGCCAGTAGTGTGCCAGGCTCTGGAAACACCATATATTTT
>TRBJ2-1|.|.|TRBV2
CANSLYGEQFF
TGTGCCAATTCCCTCTATGGTGAGCAGTTCTTC
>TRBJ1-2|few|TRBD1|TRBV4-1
CASSQPLGQVNYGYTF
TGCGCCAGCAGCCAACCCTTGGGACAGGTGAACTATGGCTACACCTTC
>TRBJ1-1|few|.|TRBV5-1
CASSLGQASNTEAFF
TGCGCCAGCAGCTTGGGACAGGCTTCGAACACTGAAGCTTTCTTT
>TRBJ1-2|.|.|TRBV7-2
CASSLAGAFYGYTF
TGTGCCAGCAGCTTAGCAGGGGCGTTCTATGGCTACACCTTC
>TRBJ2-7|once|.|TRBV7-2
CASSLVAGIEQYF
TGTGCCAGCAGCTTAGTGGCGGGTATCGAGCAGTACTTC
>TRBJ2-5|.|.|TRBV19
CASSRFQETQYF
TGTGCCAGTAGTCGGTTCCAAGAGACCCAGTACTTC
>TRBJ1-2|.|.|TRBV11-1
CASSLAGTQGYTF
TGTGCCAGCAGCTTAGCGGGGACTCAGGGCTACACCTTC
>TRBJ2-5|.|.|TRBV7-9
CASSFHRERETQYF
TGTGCCAGCAGCTTCCACAGGGAGAGGGAGACCCAGTACTTC
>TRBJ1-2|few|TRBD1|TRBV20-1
CSASNQGAYYGYTF
TGCAGTGCTAGTAACCAGGGGGCTTACTATGGCTACACCTTC
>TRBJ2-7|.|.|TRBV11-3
CASSDDTSYEQYF
TGTGCCAGCAGTGACGACACATCCTACGAGCAGTACTTC
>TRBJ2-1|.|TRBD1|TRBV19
CASRQAGTGGSSYNEQFF
TGTGCCAGTAGGCAAGCCGGGACAGGGGGTTCCTCCTACAATGAGCAGTTCTTC
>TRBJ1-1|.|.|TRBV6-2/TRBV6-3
CASSYSRGRVQVEAFF
TGTGCCAGCAGTTACTCGCGGGGTAGAGTTCAGGTTGAAGCTTTCTTT
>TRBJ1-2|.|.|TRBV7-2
CASSLTGEGYTF
TGTGCCAGCAGCTTAACAGGAGAAGGCTACACCTTC
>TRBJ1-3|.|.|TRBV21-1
CASSNKETGKRRAGNTIYF
TGTGCCAGCAGCAATAAGGAGACAGGTAAAAGACGAGCTGGAAACACCATATATTTT
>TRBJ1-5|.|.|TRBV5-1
CASSPGGPRNQPQHF
TGCGCCAGCAGCCCCGGGGGACCGCGCAATCAGCCCCAGCATTTT
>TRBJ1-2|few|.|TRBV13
CASSRSVSYGYTF
TGTGCCAGCAGCCGCTCGGTAAGCTATGGCTACACCTTC
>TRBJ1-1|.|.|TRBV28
CASSTLTRKDRIF
TGTGCCAGCAGTACCCTTACCAGGAAAGATCGGATCTTT
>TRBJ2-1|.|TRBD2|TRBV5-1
CASSLVAGEVEQFF
TGCGCCAGCAGCTTGGTGGCGGGGGAGGTTGAGCAGTTCTTC
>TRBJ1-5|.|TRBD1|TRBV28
CASRTGGVQPQHF
TGTGCCAGCAGGACAGGGGGCGTTCAGCCCCAGCATTTT
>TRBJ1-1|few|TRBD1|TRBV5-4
CASSFRGPNTEAFF
TGTGCCAGCAGTTTCAGGGGGCCGAACACTGAAGCTTTCTTT
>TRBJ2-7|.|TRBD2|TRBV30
CAWSVAGGRVYEQYF
TGTGCCTGGAGTGTAGCCGGTGGGAGGGTCTACGAGCAGTACTTC
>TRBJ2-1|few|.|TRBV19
CASSIELTTYNEQFF
TGTGCCAGTAGTATTGAACTCACGACATACAATGAGCAGTTCTTC
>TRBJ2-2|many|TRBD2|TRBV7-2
CASSLERGENTGELFF
TGTGCCAGCAGCTTAGAGCGGGGGGAGAACACCGGGGAGCTGTTTTTT
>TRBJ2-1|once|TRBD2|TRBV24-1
CATSSPGLAGNSNEQFF
TGTGCCACCAGCTCTCCGGGACTAGCGGGGAATAGCAATGAGCAGTTCTTC
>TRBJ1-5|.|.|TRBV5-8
CASSFYSNQPQHF
TGTGCCAGCAGCTTTTATAGCAATCAGCCCCAGCATTTT
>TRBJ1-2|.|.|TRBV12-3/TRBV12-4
CASSLRHRGGYTF
TGTGCCAGCAGTTTGCGACATCGTGGAGGCTACACCTTC
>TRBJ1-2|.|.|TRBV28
CASSSGQYGYTF
TGTGCCAGCAGTTCTGGACAGTATGGCTACACCTTC
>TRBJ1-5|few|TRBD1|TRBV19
CASSSGYGQGGQPQHF
TGTGCCAGTAGCTCCGGTTATGGACAGGGGGGACAGCCCCAGCATTTT
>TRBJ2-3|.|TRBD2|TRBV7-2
CASRQRLAGGPEDTQYF
TGTGCCAGCAGACAAAGACTAGCGGGGGGCCCGGAAGATACGCAGTATTTT
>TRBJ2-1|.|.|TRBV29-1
CSVSGWSNEQFF
TGCAGCGTTTCAGGGTGGAGCAATGAGCAGTTCTTC
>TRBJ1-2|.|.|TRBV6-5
CASSLRGDGYTF
TGTGCCAGCAGCCTCCGGGGGGATGGCTACACCTTC
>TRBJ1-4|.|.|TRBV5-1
CASSFSRVGEKLFF
TGCGCCAGCAGCTTCTCCAGGGTGGGTGAAAAACTGTTTTTT
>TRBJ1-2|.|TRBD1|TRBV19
CASTVDRGLNYGYTF
TGTGCCAGTACCGTTGACAGGGGGCTTAACTATGGCTACACCTTC
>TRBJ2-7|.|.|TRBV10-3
CAIREQVEQYF
TGTGCCATCCGGGAACAAGTCGAGCAGTACTTC
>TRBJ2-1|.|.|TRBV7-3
CASSLSGGSSYNEQFF
TGTGCCAGCAGCTTATCGGGTGGGAGCTCCTACAATGAGCAGTTCTTC
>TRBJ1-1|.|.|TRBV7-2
CASSLVQGMWMNTEAFF
TGTGCCAGCAGCTTAGTCCAGGGGATGTGGATGAACACTGAAGCTTTCTTT
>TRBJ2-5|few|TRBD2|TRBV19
CASSTRTGGQETQYF
TGTGCCAGTAGTACCCGGACGGGGGGACAAGAGACCCAGTACTTC